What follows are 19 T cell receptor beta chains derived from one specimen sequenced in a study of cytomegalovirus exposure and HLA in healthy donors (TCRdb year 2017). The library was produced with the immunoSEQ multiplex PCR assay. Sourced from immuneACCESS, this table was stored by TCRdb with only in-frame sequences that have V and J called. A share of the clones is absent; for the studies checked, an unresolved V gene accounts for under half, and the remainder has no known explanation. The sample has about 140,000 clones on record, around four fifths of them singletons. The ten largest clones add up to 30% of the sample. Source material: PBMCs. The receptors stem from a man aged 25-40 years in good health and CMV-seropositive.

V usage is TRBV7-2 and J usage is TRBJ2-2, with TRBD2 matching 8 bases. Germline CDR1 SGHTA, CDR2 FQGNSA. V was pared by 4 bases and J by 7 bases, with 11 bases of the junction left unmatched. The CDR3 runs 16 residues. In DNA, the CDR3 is TGTGCCAGCAGCTCGCCTAGCGGGCAAATGGGCGGGGAGCTGTTTTTT. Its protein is CASSSPSGQMGGELFF.

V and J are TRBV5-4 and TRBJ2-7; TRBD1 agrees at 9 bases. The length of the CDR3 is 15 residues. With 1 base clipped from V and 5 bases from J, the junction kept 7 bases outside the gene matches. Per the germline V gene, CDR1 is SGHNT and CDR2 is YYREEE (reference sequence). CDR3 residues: CASSLFGTGSNEQYF. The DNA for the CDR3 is TGTGCCAGCAGCTTGTTCGGGACAGGGAGCAACGAGCAGTACTTC.

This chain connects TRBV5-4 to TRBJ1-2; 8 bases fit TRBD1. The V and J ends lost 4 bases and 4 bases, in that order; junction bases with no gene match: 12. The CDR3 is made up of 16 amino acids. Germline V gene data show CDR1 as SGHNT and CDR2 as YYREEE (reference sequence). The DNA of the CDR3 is TGTGCCAGCAGCCCCCCCGGTCAGGGGGCTTTCTATGGCTACACCTTC. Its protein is CASSPPGQGAFYGYTF.

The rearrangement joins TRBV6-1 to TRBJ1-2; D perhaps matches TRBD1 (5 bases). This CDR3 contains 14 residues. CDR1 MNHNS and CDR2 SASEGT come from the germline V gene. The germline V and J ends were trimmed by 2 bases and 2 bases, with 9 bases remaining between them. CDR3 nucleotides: TGTGCCAGCAGTGAAAGACAGATAAACTATGGCTACACCTTC. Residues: CASSERQINYGYTF.

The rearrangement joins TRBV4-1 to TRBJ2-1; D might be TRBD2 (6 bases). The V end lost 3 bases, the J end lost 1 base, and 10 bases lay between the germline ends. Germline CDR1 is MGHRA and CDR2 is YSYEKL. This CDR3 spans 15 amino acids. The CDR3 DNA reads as TGCGCCAGCAGCCAGGAGGGGTTTTCCTACAATGAGCAGTTCTTC. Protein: CASSQEGFSYNEQFF.

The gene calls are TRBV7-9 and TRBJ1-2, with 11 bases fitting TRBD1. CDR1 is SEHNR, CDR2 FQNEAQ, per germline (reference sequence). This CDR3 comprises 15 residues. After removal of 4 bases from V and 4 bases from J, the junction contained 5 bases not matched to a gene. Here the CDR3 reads CASSSGTGGLYGYTF. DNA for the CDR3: TGTGCCAGCAGCTCAGGGACAGGGGGTCTCTATGGCTACACCTTC.

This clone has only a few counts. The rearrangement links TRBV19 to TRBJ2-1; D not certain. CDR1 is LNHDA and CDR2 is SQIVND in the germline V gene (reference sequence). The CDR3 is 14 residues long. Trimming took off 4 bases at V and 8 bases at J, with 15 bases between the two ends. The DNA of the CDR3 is TGTGCCAGTAGTACGGCGGCAATGGTCGATGAGCAGTTCTTC. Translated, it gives CASSTAAMVDEQFF.

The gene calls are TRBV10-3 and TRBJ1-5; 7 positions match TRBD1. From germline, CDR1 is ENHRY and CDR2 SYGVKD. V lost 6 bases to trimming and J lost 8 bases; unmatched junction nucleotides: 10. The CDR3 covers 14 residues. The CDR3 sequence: CAIRSDRDRKPQHF. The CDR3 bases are TGTGCCATCAGGAGCGACAGGGACCGTAAGCCCCAGCATTTT.

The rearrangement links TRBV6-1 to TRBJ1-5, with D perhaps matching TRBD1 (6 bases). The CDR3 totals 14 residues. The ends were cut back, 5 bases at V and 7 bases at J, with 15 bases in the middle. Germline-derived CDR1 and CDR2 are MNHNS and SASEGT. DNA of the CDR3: TGTGCCAGCAGTAATACAGGGTTATTACAGCCCCAGCATTTT. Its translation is CASSNTGLLQPQHF.

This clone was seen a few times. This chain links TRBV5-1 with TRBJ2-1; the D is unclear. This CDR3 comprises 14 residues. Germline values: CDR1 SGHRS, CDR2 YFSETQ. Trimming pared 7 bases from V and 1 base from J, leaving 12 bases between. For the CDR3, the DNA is TGCGCCAGCTCTACCTCCTTTTCCTACAATGAGCAGTTCTTC. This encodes CASSTSFSYNEQFF.

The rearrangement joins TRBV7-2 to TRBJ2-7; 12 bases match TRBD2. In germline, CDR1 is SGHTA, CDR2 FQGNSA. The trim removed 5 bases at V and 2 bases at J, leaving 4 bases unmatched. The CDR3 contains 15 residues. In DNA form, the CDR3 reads TGTGCCAGCAGCCCCCGGACTAGCGGGGCCTACGAGCAGTACTTC. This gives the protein CASSPRTSGAYEQYF.

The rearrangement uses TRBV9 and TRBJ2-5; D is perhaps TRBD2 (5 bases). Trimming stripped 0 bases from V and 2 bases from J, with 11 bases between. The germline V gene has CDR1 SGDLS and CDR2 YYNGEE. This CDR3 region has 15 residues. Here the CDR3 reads CASSVGIGIQETQYF. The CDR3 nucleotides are TGTGCCAGCAGCGTAGGAATCGGGATACAAGAGACCCAGTACTTC.

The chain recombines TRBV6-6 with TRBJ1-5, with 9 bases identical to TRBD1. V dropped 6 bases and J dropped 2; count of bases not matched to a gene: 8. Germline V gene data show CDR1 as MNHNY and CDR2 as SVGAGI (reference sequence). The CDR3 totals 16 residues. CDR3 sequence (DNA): TGTGCCAGCAGGAACGGAAGGGACAGGGGCAATCAGCCCCAGCATTTT. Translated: CASRNGRDRGNQPQHF.

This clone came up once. The CDR3 loop reads CASRTTSGGAKGKNIQYF. CDR3 nucleotides: TGTGCCAGCAGGACGACTAGCGGGGGGGCCAAGGGCAAAAACATTCAGTACTTC. The chain recombines TRBV6-4 with TRBJ2-4, with 14 positions matching TRBD2. V was clipped by 6 bases and J by 3 bases; unmatched bases: 10. This CDR3 contains 18 residues. Germline V gene lookup returns CDR1 MRHNA and CDR2 SNTAGT.

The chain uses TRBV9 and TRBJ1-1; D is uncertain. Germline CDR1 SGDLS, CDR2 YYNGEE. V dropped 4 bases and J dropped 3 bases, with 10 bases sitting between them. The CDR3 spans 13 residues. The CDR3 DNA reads TGTGCCAGCAGCTCATACCGGGACACTGAAGCTTTCTTT. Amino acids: CASSSYRDTEAFF.

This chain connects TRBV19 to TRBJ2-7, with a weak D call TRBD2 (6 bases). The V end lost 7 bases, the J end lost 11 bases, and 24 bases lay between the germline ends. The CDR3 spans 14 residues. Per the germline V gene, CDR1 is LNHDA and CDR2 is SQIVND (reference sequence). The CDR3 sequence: CASTPRAGLVIKYF. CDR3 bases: TGTGCCAGTACCCCTCGGGCGGGACTGGTGATTAAGTACTTC.

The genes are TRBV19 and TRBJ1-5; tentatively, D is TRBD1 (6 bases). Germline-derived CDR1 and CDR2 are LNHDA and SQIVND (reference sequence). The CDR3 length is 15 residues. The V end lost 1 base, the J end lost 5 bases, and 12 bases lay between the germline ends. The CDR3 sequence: CASSIGSQGHQPQHF. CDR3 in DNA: TGTGCCAGTAGTATAGGCTCGCAGGGGCATCAGCCCCAGCATTTT.

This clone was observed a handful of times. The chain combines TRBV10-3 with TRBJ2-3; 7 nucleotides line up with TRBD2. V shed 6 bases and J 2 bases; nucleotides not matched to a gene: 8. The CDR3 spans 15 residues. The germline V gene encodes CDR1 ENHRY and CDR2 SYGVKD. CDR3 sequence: CAISTRGGDTDTQYF. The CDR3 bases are TGTGCCATCAGCACCCGCGGGGGAGACACAGATACGCAGTATTTT.

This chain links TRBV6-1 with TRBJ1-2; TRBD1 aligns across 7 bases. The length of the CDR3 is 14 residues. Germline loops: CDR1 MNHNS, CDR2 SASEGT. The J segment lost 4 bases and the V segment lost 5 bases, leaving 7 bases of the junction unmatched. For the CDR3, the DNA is TGTGCCAGCAGTCAAGGGACAGCCCTCTATGGCTACACCTTC. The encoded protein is CASSQGTALYGYTF.